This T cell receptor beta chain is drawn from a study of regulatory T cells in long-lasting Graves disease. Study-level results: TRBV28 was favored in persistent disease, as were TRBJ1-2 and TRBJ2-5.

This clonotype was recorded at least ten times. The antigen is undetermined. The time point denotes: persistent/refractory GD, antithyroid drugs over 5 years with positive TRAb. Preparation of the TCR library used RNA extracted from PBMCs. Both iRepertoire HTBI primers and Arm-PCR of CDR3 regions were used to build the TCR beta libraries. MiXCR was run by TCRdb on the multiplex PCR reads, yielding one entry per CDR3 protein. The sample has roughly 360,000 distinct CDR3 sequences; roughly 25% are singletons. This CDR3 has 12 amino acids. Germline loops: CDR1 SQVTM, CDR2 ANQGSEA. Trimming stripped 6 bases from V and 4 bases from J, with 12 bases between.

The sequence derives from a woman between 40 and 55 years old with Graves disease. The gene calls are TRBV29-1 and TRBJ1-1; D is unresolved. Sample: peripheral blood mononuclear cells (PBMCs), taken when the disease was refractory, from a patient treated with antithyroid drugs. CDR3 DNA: TGCAGCGTCCCCTCGTGGGGCACTGAAGCTTTCTTT. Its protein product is CSVPSWGTEAFF.